One T cell receptor (beta chain) is described in this entry. The sample is drawn from a study of blood T cell repertoires in COVID-19. As for the study in general: There were acute and convalescent COVID-19 samples, and they came from the United States, Italy and Spain. T cells, B-cell-depleted T cells, or PBMCs supplied cDNA or gDNA.

Clones were sequenced by immunoSEQ multiplex PCR, and TCRdb holds only the in-frame ones, with some missing. The table lists about 140,000 clones, more than 65% of them singletons. CDR1 is SGHDN and CDR2 is FVKESK in the germline V gene. V lost 6 bases and J lost 8, with 13 bases in between. The CDR3 sequence is 12 residues long. The source material was peripheral blood. V is TRBV14 and J is TRBJ1-2; D is possibly TRBD1 (6 bases). This TCR was recovered from a human donor in a cohort sampled during active COVID-19. The CDR3: CASSRTAVGYTF. The CDR3 coding sequence is TGTGCCAGCAGTCGGACAGCCGTCGGCTACACCTTC.